These T cell receptor beta chains were read from a single sample in a study of blood T cell repertoires in COVID-19. Data came from immunoSEQ multiplex PCR; TCRdb stores just in-frame clones and leaves some out. The sample yields approximately 90,000 clones, 65% to 80% seen once. The sequenced sample was peripheral blood. The receptor set was obtained from a man in his 70s with acute or convalescent COVID-19. Both conserved end residues are part of each CDR3.

V gene: TRBV4-2; CDR3 protein: CASSRRVGETQYF
V gene: TRBV9; CDR3 protein: CASSVGVGAISYNEQFF
V gene: TRBV19; CDR3 protein: CASSIVGDNSPLHF
V gene: TRBV11-2; CDR3 protein: CASSLASGNNEQFF
V gene: TRBV2; CDR3 protein: CASRLGQTGNQPQHF
V gene: TRBV3-1/TRBV3-2; CDR3 protein: CASSGGLAGTGELFF
V gene: TRBV5-4; CDR3 protein: CASSLLGSGGLTDEQFF
V gene: TRBV7-2; CDR3 protein: CASSQQGRTDTQYF
V gene: TRBV2; CDR3 protein: CASSDGQGLRTDTQYF
V gene: TRBV29-1; CDR3 protein: CSTPGQGTDTQYF
V gene: TRBV19; CDR3 protein: CASSKTGDNQPQHF
V gene: TRBV7-2; CDR3 protein: CASSSPGLAGVYNEQFF
V gene: TRBV29-1; CDR3 protein: CSVTPTGTEETQYF
V gene: TRBV6-5; CDR3 protein: CATRGRTTQETQYF
V gene: TRBV5-1; CDR3 protein: CASSRDRYGYTF
V gene: TRBV10-3; CDR3 protein: CAISRDRSQPQHF
V gene: TRBV24-1; CDR3 protein: CATSDYGTGGVETQYF
V gene: TRBV18; CDR3 protein: CASSPPTRDNEQFF
V gene: TRBV29-1; CDR3 protein: CSVGQGDEQYF
V gene: TRBV20-1; CDR3 protein: CSASWGSKLYRDSNQPQHF
V gene: TRBV2; CDR3 protein: CASSEARGAGPFF
V gene: TRBV6-6; CDR3 protein: CASSETGSHGELFF
V gene: TRBV28; CDR3 protein: CAITGGGSNQPQHF
V gene: TRBV11-2; CDR3 protein: CASSDLGGPTGELFF
V gene: TRBV4-1; CDR3 protein: CASSQRQGAGNTIYF
V gene: TRBV7-3; CDR3 protein: CASSRSGEVHNEQFF
V gene: TRBV10-3; CDR3 protein: CAISGLTANEQFF
V gene: TRBV18; CDR3 protein: CASSRNRGETQYF
V gene: TRBV5-1; CDR3 protein: CASMSGSTNEKLFF
V gene: TRBV10-3; CDR3 protein: CAISESHGSPLHF
V gene: TRBV5-8; CDR3 protein: CASDQSGGHSNGELFF
V gene: TRBV27; CDR3 protein: CASSLLAGMNEAFF
V gene: TRBV10-1; CDR3 protein: CASIFVAGTKTGELFF
V gene: TRBV13; CDR3 protein: CASSFQGAQGEAFF
V gene: TRBV6-5; CDR3 protein: CASSFIRGLFHYGYTF
V gene: TRBV10-2; CDR3 protein: CASSPGTASTDTQYF
V gene: TRBV5-1; CDR3 protein: CASSGAGTGAYEQYF
V gene: TRBV6-5; CDR3 protein: CASSQRGRSTDTQYF
V gene: TRBV30; CDR3 protein: CAWSREAGELFF
V gene: TRBV24-1; CDR3 protein: CATSRGYEQYF
V gene: TRBV3-1/TRBV3-2; CDR3 protein: CASSQATAVTDTQYF
V gene: TRBV6-5; CDR3 protein: CASSALARTPGELFF
V gene: TRBV6-5; CDR3 protein: CASRSLSTGELFF
V gene: TRBV10-2; CDR3 protein: CASSESSGTGNTIYF